Included here is one T cell receptor (beta chain) sequence, with context. V was cut by 5 bases and J by 7 bases, with 11 bases left in between. CDR1 and CDR2 from the germline V gene are GTSNPN and SVGIG (reference sequence). CDR3 size: 12 residues. Per the study methods: Reference gene primer amplification gave estimated nucleated cell counts. Some clones are missing from TCRdb's copy, which holds only in-frame ones; the method was immunoSEQ multiplex PCR. V and J calls and clone size follow that table, whereas D and trimming were derived from the DNA. The sample includes about 200,000 clones, roughly 87% of them seen just once. This sample is part of a study of blood T cell repertoires in COVID-19. Study in general: The cDNA or gDNA used as material had been derived from T cells, B-cell-depleted T cells, or PBMCs.

Input material: peripheral blood. The clonotype was recovered from a man aged 40-49 years with active or convalescent COVID-19. The chain employs TRBV30 and TRBJ1-4; D gene unclear. CDR3 nucleotide sequence: TGTGCCTGGGATCGACCAGGTGAAAAACTGTTTTTT. Translating gives CAWDRPGEKLFF.